Listed here are 27 T cell receptor beta chains from one sample, sequenced in a study of beta chain features in type 1 diabetes. The study's findings and limits: Within each of all four CD4+ subsets, Type 1 diabetes patients had TCRB CDR3s that were moderately but significantly shorter.

Since all of the isolated RNA was reverse transcribed, expressed TCRB transcripts were what got sequenced. Measured with immunoSEQ multiplex PCR; TCRdb has only the in-frame clones, and not every one. Of hundreds of thousands of clones listed, approximately 9.9% were seen once; the top ten hold around 1%. Their specific antigens are unknown. Sequenced: central memory CD4+ T cells from blood. The origin of the receptors is a young man with type 1 diabetes.

This clone showed up just a few times. The J gene is TRBJ1-2, the V gene TRBV7-2; no clear D gene. In germline, CDR1 is SGHTA, CDR2 FQGNSA. Trimming removed 5 bases from V and 5 bases from J, with 6 bases in between. This CDR3 contains 11 residues. The CDR3 sequence is CASSLIYGYTF. The DNA of the CDR3 is TGTGCCAGCAGCCTCATATATGGCTACACCTTC.

Only a few counts were recorded for this clone. The rearrangement links TRBV7-2 to TRBJ2-5, with 9 nucleotides matching TRBD2. CDR3 length: 15 amino acids. V shed 3 bases, J shed 2 bases, and the junction held 4 bases outside the gene matches. CDR1 SGHTA and CDR2 FQGNSA come from the germline V gene. CDR3 sequence: CASSFNSGGQETQYF. CDR3 sequence (DNA): TGTGCCAGCAGCTTTAATAGCGGGGGTCAAGAGACCCAGTACTTC.

J is TRBJ1-6 and V is TRBV14, with TRBD1 matching 8 bases. The CDR3 loop spans 14 amino acids. Germline assignment: CDR1 SGHDN and CDR2 FVKESK. Trimming at V came to 4 bases and at J to 7 bases, leaving 3 bases not matched to a gene. The CDR3 DNA reads as TGTGCCAGCAGCCGACAGGGGTCGAATTCACCCCTCCACTTT. Translating gives CASSRQGSNSPLHF. Using reference TRBV14 and TRBJ1-6 for the parts outside the CDR3, the full variable domain is EAGVTQFPSHSVIEKGQTVTLRCDPISGHDNLYWYRRVMGKEIKFLLHFVKESKQDESGMPNNRFLAERTGGTYSTLKVQPAELEDSGVYFCASSRQGSNSPLHFGNGTRLTVT.

As for this clone: A much larger clone is a single base away; this may be a read error. The chain uses TRBV6-5 and TRBJ2-3, with 10 bases identical to TRBD2. Unmatched junction bases numbered 3, after V lost 5 bases and J lost 4 bases. The CDR3 runs 14 residues. The germline CDR1 and CDR2 sequences are MNHEY and SVGAGI. CDR3 in DNA: TGTGCCAGCAGTCCCGGGACTAGCGCAGATACGCAGTATTTT. Amino acids: CASSPGTSADTQYF.

This clone has only a few counts. The gene calls are TRBV29-1 and TRBJ1-1, with a weak D call TRBD1 (5 bases). Germline V lookup: CDR1 SQVTM, CDR2 ANQGSEA. V was clipped by 4 bases and J by 10 bases, with 13 bases between them. The CDR3 runs to 11 residues. The CDR3 reads CSVGDDTSAFF. The CDR3 DNA reads TGCAGCGTTGGGGACGACACGTCAGCTTTCTTT.

This clone was seen a handful of times. J is TRBJ1-5 and V is TRBV29-1, with TRBD1 as a possible D gene (6 bases). The germline gives CDR1 SQVTM, CDR2 ANQGSEA. The CDR3 length is 12 residues. Trimming left V 7 bases short and J 4 bases short, with 11 bases between. The CDR3 reads CSAGTGNQPQHF. The CDR3 DNA is TGCAGCGCAGGCACAGGGAATCAGCCCCAGCATTTT.

The V and J genes are TRBV27 and TRBJ2-1; D uncertain. Germline V gene lookup returns CDR1 MNHEY and CDR2 SMNVEV (reference sequence). This CDR3 has 15 residues. V dropped 5 bases and J dropped 2 bases, with 13 bases sitting between them. The CDR3 DNA is TGTGCCAGCAGTCCGAAGGACGGTACCTACAATGAGCAGTTCTTC. As protein: CASSPKDGTYNEQFF.

This clone was detected only a few times. J is TRBJ1-1 and V is TRBV4-1, with D possibly being TRBD1 (5 bases). The CDR3 has 13 residues. The germline gives CDR1 MGHRA, CDR2 YSYEKL. V gave up 3 bases and J gave up 2 bases, with 7 bases separating them. CDR3 protein: CASSQGVNTEAFF. The CDR3 region has the DNA TGCGCCAGCAGCCAGGGGGTTAACACTGAAGCTTTCTTT.

The V and J genes are TRBV28 and TRBJ2-7; perhaps TRBD1 as D (5 bases). This CDR3 contains 15 residues. V lost 4 bases, J lost 2 bases, and 15 bases lay in between. The germline V gene has CDR1 MDHEN and CDR2 SYDVKM. The CDR3: CASSSPPRVAYEQYF. Here the CDR3 DNA reads TGTGCCAGCAGTTCACCCCCCAGGGTCGCCTACGAGCAGTACTTC.

This clone was observed many times. The J gene is TRBJ2-7, the V gene TRBV28, with D tentatively TRBD2 (6 bases). Trimming removed 6 bases at V and 3 bases at J, with 12 bases between. Per the germline V gene, CDR1 is MDHEN and CDR2 is SYDVKM. The CDR3 covers 13 residues. CDR3 DNA: TGTGCCAGCAGGCTCGGGACTCTCTACGAGCAGTACTTC. Translation gives CASRLGTLYEQYF.

The table lists this clone with a few counts. This chain links TRBV28 with TRBJ1-2; 11 positions match TRBD1. CDR1 and CDR2 (germline): MDHEN, SYDVKM. V shed 6 bases, J shed 6 bases, and the junction held 12 bases outside the gene matches. The CDR3 has 16 amino acids. CDR3 protein: CASSLTPGQGVDGYTF. In nucleotides, the CDR3 is TGTGCCAGCAGCCTCACCCCGGGACAGGGGGTCGATGGCTACACCTTC.

The chain employs TRBV30 and TRBJ1-5; no reliable D call. Trimming removed 0 bases at V and 3 bases at J, with 12 bases between. Per the germline V gene, CDR1 is GTSNPN and CDR2 is SVGIG (reference sequence). The CDR3 loop spans 15 amino acids. CDR3 sequence (DNA): TGTGCCTGGAGTGTAGGATGGCAGGCCAATCAGCCCCAGCATTTT. It is translated as CAWSVGWQANQPQHF.

This clone was counted between two and nine times. The V gene is TRBV4-1, the J gene TRBJ2-3; D assignment may be TRBD1 or TRBD2 (5 bases each). V was cut by 1 base and J by 4 bases, with 12 bases left in between. Germline V CDR1 and CDR2: MGHRA, YSYEKL. This CDR3 comprises 15 residues. The CDR3 is CASSQGSGRADTQYF. In DNA, the CDR3 is TGCGCCAGCAGCCAAGGTTCGGGACGGGCAGATACGCAGTATTTT.

This clone was recorded a few times. The chain recombines TRBV14 with TRBJ2-5; 12 positions match TRBD1. The V gene end was trimmed by 2 bases and the J gene end by 9 bases; junction bases not matched to a gene: 7. The germline gives CDR1 SGHDN, CDR2 FVKESK. The CDR3 is 15 amino acids. CDR3 in DNA: TGTGCCAGCAGCCAACCGGGACAGGGGGCGAGGTCCCAGTACTTC. This gives the protein CASSQPGQGARSQYF. Variable domain in full (rest from reference TRBV14 and TRBJ2-5): EAGVTQFPSHSVIEKGQTVTLRCDPISGHDNLYWYRRVMGKEIKFLLHFVKESKQDESGMPNNRFLAERTGGTYSTLKVQPAELEDSGVYFCASSQPGQGARSQYFGPGTRLLVL.

The sample holds a few counts of this clone. The gene calls are TRBV5-1 and TRBJ1-1, with D possibly TRBD1 on 6 matching bases. CDR3 length: 16 residues. Germline V gene sequence: CDR1 SGHRS, CDR2 YFSETQ. The V end lost 4 bases, the J end lost 1 base, and 17 bases lay between the germline ends. The CDR3 reads CASSANLGGANTEAFF. For the CDR3, the DNA is TGCGCCAGCAGCGCGAATCTTGGGGGCGCGAACACTGAAGCTTTCTTT.

On this clone itself: At the DNA level, this CDR3 is encoded by other sequences in the same sample as well. The genes are TRBV18 and TRBJ1-2; no definite D call. CDR3 length: 13 amino acids. Germline V gives CDR1 KGHSH, CDR2 LQKENI. The V and J ends lost 0 bases and 6 bases respectively, with 8 bases between them. The CDR3 spells CASSPPGRDGYTF. In DNA, the CDR3 is TGTGCCAGCTCACCACCGGGAAGGGATGGCTACACCTTC.

The chain links TRBV5-1 to TRBJ2-3; no reliable D call. Germline V gene lookup returns CDR1 SGHRS and CDR2 YFSETQ. The germline V and J ends were trimmed by 0 bases and 9 bases, with 17 bases remaining between them. CDR3 length equals 15 residues. CDR3 DNA sequence: TGCGCCAGCAGCTTGGAAACTCTCTTATTTAGCACGCAGTATTTT. Translation: CASSLETLLFSTQYF.

The V gene is TRBV7-2, the J gene TRBJ2-5; no definite D call. The CDR3 consists of 14 residues. Germline lookup yields CDR1 SGHTA and CDR2 FQGNSA. V dropped 0 bases and J dropped 2 bases, with 7 bases sitting between them. The CDR3 region is CASSLAPLQETQYF. The CDR3, as DNA: TGTGCCAGCAGCTTAGCTCCCTTACAAGAGACCCAGTACTTC.

The rearrangement uses TRBV5-1 and TRBJ2-7; 9 bases are a match to TRBD1. Germline CDR1 and CDR2: SGHRS and YFSETQ. The CDR3 consists of 15 residues. The junction had 7 bases not matched to a gene; V was cut back by 3 bases and J by 3 bases. The CDR3 spells CASSWGTGSDYEQYF. CDR3 bases: TGCGCCAGCAGCTGGGGGACAGGGTCCGACTACGAGCAGTACTTC. Using reference TRBV5-1 and TRBJ2-7 for the parts outside the CDR3, the full variable domain is KAGVTQTPRYLIKTRGQQVTLSCSPISGHRSVSWYQQTPGQGLQFLFEYFSETQRNKGNFPGRFSGRQFSNSRSEMNVSTLELGDSALYLCASSWGTGSDYEQYFGPGTRLTVT.

This chain connects TRBV5-4 to TRBJ2-7, with D possibly being TRBD1 (5 bases). Trimming left V 0 bases short and J 4 bases short, with 17 bases between. The CDR3 spans 16 residues. Per germline, CDR1 SGHNT and CDR2 YYREEE (reference sequence). This CDR3 is CASSLEDTNPAYEQYF. The CDR3 nucleotides are TGTGCCAGCAGCTTGGAGGACACCAACCCGGCGTACGAGCAGTACTTC.

This clone turned up a few times. The rearrangement joins TRBV11-2 to TRBJ2-1; D possibly corresponds to TRBD2 (5 bases). This CDR3 is 13 amino acids long. The germline V gene has CDR1 SGHAT and CDR2 FQNNGV. Deletions cut 2 bases from V and 12 bases from J, with 14 bases between. CDR3 amino acids: CASSLRIGVGQFF. For the CDR3, the DNA is TGTGCCAGCAGCTTACGAATCGGGGTCGGGCAGTTCTTC.

V and J are TRBV6-5 and TRBJ2-1; TRBD2 aligns across 11 bases. V dropped 7 bases and J dropped 9; count of bases not matched to a gene: 8. The CDR3 consists of 14 residues. The germline CDR1 and CDR2 sequences are MNHEY and SVGAGI. CDR3 protein: CASKDSGGAGEQFF. CDR3 nucleotides: TGTGCCAGCAAAGATAGCGGGGGGGCCGGTGAGCAGTTCTTC.

This clone was counted only a few times. J is TRBJ2-1 and V is TRBV29-1; D remains unclear. Trimming removed 5 bases from V and 3 bases from J, with 11 bases in between. This CDR3 has 13 amino acids. Germline V lookup: CDR1 SQVTM, CDR2 ANQGSEA. The CDR3 nucleotides read TGCAGCGTTCTCGGAGTTAACTACAATGAGCAGTTCTTC. Amino acids: CSVLGVNYNEQFF.

Only a few counts were recorded for this clone. The chain has TRBV5-1 and TRBJ1-6, with a possible D match to TRBD1 (5 bases). This CDR3 comprises 15 residues. Germline V gene data show CDR1 as SGHRS and CDR2 as YFSETQ. The ends were cut back, 1 base at V and 3 bases at J, with 8 bases in the middle. The CDR3, as DNA: TGCGCCAGCAGCTTGACTCAGGGCTATAATTCACCCCTCCACTTT. It encodes CASSLTQGYNSPLHF.

There are a few counts of this clone. The gene calls are TRBV2 and TRBJ1-2; D is perhaps TRBD1 (6 bases). Per germline, CDR1 SNHLY and CDR2 FYNNEI. V shed 2 bases and J shed 0 bases, with 13 bases lying between them. The CDR3 extends over 16 amino acids. The CDR3 nucleotides read TGTGCCAGCAGTGAACTAACAGGGTTGGCTAACTATGGCTACACCTTC. This encodes CASSELTGLANYGYTF. The variable domain in full, completed from reference TRBV2 and TRBJ1-2, reads EPEVTQTPSHQVTQMGQEVILRCVPISNHLYFYWYRQILGQKVEFLVSFYNNEISEKSEIFDDQFSVERPDGSNFTLKIRSTKLEDSAMYFCASSELTGLANYGYTFGSGTRLTVV.

The sample holds a few counts of this clone. V usage is TRBV5-1 and J usage is TRBJ1-1; the D is unclear. The CDR3 contains 15 residues. V lost 0 bases, J lost 0 bases, and 9 bases lay in between. Germline CDR1 reads SGHRS; CDR2 reads YFSETQ. CDR3: CASSLGTHMNTEAFF. The CDR3 DNA reads as TGCGCCAGCAGCTTGGGAACCCACATGAACACTGAAGCTTTCTTT. Variable domain in full (rest from reference TRBV5-1 and TRBJ1-1): KAGVTQTPRYLIKTRGQQVTLSCSPISGHRSVSWYQQTPGQGLQFLFEYFSETQRNKGNFPGRFSGRQFSNSRSEMNVSTLELGDSALYLCASSLGTHMNTEAFFGQGTRLTVV.

In its sample, this clone was seen a few times. The chain combines TRBV7-6 with TRBJ1-1, with D unresolved. CDR3 length: 14 residues. The V gene's germline CDR1 is SGHVS and CDR2 FNYEAQ. V was clipped by 1 base and J by 4 bases, with 10 bases between them. The CDR3 region has the DNA TGTGCCAGCAGCTTAGGGCCGGTTTTCACTGAAGCTTTCTTT. It encodes CASSLGPVFTEAFF.